The T cell receptor beta chain under discussion was sequenced for a study of cytotoxic CD8 clonotypes in ibrutinib-treated CLL. Study background: Included were approximately ten relapsed/refractory and about 15 treatment-naive patients, of whom 17 were IGHV unmutated.

Some clones are missing from TCRdb's copy, which holds only in-frame ones; the method was immunoSEQ multiplex PCR. The table records under 300,000 clones, more than 70% of them present only once. The CDR3 is 14 amino acids. Germline V CDR1 and CDR2: SGHVS, FNYEAQ. V was trimmed by 4 bases and J by 1 base, leaving 7 bases between them. This clone has a single count. This sequence joins TRBV7-6 and TRBJ2-2; D not certain. The sequences come from PBMCs, collected at disease progression, from a patient treated with ibrutinib. The sequence came from a human donor with chronic lymphocytic leukemia. DNA of the CDR3: TGTGCCAGCAGCTCCACCTTGAACACCGGGGAGCTGTTTTTT. This sequence encodes CASSSTLNTGELFF.